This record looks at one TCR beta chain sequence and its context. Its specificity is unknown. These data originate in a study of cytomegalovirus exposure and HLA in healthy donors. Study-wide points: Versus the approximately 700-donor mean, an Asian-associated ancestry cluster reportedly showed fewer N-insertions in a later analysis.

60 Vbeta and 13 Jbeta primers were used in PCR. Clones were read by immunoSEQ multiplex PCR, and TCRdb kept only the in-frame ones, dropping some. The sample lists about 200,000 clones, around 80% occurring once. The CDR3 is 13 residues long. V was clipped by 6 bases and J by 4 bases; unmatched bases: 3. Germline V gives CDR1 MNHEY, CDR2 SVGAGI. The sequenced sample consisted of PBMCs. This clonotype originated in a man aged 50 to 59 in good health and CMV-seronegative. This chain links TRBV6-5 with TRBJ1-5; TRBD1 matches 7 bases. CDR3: CASSRDRNQPQHF. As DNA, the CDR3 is TGTGCCAGCAGCCGGGACAGAAATCAGCCCCAGCATTTT.